This TCR beta chain was found in a study of blood T cell repertoires in COVID-19. About the research overall: Specimens from acute and convalescent COVID-19 originated in the United States, Italy and Spain. PBMCs, B-cell-depleted T cells, or T cells provided the cDNA or gDNA that made up the material.

Original processing methods: Nucleated cell counts were estimated from reference gene primer amplification. Profiling relied on immunoSEQ multiplex PCR, and the TCRdb table lists in-frame clones only, not all of them. V, J and clone size reflect that table, while D and trimming were determined from the DNA. The sample yields about 84,000 clones, 83% seen once. This CDR3 spans 14 amino acids. V lost 5 bases and J lost 9, with 17 bases in between. Germline CDR1 and CDR2: MDHEN and SYDVKM. V gene TRBV28 combines with J gene TRBJ2-1; a weak D match, TRBD2 (5 bases). Sequenced material: peripheral blood. This clonotype was sampled from a woman over 75 with acute or convalescent COVID-19. CDR3 loop: CASSPRLPAGEQFF. CDR3 sequence (DNA): TGTGCCAGCAGTCCACGACTACCCGCCGGTGAGCAGTTCTTC.